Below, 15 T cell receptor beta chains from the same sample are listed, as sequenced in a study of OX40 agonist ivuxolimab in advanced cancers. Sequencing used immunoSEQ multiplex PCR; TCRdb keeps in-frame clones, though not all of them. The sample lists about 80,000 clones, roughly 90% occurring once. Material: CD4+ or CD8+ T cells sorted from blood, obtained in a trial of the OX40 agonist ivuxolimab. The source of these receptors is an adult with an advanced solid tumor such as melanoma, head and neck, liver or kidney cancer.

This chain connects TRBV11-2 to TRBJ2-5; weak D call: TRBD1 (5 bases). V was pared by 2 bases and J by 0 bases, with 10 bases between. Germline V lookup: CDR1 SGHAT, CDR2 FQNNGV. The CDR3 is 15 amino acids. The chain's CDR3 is CASSLLTGYQETQYF. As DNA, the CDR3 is TGTGCCAGCAGCTTATTAACAGGATACCAAGAGACCCAGTACTTC.

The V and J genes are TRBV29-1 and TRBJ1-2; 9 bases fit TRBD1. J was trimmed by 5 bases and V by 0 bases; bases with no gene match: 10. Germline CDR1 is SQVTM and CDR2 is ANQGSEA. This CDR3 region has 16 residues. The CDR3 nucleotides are TGCAGCGTTGAAGATCAATGGACAGGGGCTGTGTATGGCTACACCTTC. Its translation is CSVEDQWTGAVYGYTF.

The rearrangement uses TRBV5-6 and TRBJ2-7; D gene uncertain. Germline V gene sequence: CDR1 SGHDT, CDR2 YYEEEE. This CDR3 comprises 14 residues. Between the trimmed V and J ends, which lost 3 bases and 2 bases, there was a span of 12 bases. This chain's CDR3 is CASSSSSVPYEQYF. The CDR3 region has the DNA TGTGCCAGCAGCTCCTCTTCGGTTCCCTACGAGCAGTACTTC.

For the CDR3, the DNA is TGTGCCAGTAGTATCGCCCCGGGCAGTCGGAATGAGCAGTTCTTC. This codes for CASSIAPGSRNEQFF. The chain uses TRBV19 and TRBJ2-1; D is uncertain. The CDR3 totals 15 residues. In germline, CDR1 is LNHDA, CDR2 SQIVND (reference sequence). Trimming removed 3 bases at V and 7 bases at J, with 16 bases between.

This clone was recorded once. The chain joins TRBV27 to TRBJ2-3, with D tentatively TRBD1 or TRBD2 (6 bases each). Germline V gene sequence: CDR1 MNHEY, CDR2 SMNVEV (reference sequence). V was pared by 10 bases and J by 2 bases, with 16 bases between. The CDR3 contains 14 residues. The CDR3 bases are TGTGCCATTGGGGGGCGGGGAGACACAGATACGCAGTATTTT. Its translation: CAIGGRGDTDTQYF.

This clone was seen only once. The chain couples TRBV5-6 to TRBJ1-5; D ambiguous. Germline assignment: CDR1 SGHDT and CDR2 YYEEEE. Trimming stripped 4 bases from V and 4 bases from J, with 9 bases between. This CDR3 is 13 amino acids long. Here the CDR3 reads CASSVGGNQPQHF. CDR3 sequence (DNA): TGTGCCAGCAGCGTGGGTGGTAATCAGCCCCAGCATTTT.

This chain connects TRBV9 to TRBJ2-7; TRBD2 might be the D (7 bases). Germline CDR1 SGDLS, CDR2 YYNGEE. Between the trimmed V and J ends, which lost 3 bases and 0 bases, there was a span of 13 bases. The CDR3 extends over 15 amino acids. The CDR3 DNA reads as TGTGCCAGCAGCGGGGAGGGGGTCTCCTCCTACGAGCAGTACTTC. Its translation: CASSGEGVSSYEQYF.

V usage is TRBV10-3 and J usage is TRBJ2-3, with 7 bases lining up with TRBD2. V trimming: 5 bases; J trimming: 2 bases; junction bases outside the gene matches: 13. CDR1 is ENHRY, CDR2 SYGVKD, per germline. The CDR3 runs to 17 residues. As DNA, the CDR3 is TGTGCCATCAGTATCCCCCTAGCGGTAGACGACACAGATACGCAGTATTTT. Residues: CAISIPLAVDDTDTQYF.

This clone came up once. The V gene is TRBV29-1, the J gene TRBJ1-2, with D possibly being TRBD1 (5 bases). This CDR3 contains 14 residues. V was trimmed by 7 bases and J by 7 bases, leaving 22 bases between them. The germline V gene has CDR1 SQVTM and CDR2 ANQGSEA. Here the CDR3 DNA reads TGCAGCGCACTGGCCGGGTTGGGGGGTGGTGGCTACACCTTC. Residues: CSALAGLGGGGYTF.

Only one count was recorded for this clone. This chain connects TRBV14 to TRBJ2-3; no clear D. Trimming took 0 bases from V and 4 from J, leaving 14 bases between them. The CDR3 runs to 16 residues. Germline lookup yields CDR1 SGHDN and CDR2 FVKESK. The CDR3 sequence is CASSQDLASEADTQYF. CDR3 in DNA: TGTGCCAGCAGCCAAGATCTGGCTAGTGAGGCAGATACGCAGTATTTT.

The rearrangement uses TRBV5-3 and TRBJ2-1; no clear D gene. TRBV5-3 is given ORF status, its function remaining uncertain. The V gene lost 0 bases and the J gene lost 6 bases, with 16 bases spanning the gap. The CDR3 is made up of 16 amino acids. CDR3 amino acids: CARSLAMDVAVNEQFF. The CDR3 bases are TGTGCCAGAAGCTTGGCCATGGACGTCGCTGTCAATGAGCAGTTCTTC.

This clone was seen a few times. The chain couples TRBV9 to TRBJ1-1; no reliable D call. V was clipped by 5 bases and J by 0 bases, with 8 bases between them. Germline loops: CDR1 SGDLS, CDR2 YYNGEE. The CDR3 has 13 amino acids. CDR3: CASSSTMNTEAFF. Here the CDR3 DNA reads TGTGCCAGCAGTTCTACTATGAACACTGAAGCTTTCTTT.

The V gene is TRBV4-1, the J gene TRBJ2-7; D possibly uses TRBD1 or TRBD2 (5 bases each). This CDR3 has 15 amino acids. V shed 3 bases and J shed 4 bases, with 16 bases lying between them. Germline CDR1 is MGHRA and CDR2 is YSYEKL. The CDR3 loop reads CASSHAGDPPYEQYF. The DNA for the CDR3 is TGCGCCAGCAGCCACGCCGGGGACCCACCATACGAGCAGTACTTC.

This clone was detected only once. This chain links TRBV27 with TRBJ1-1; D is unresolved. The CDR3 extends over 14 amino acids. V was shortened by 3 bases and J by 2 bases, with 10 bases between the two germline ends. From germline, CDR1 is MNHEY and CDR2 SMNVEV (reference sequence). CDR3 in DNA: TGTGCCAGCAGTTTGGGTGGTACTAACACTGAAGCTTTCTTT. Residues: CASSLGGTNTEAFF.

The CDR3 protein is CASSSPTSGGDIDTQYF. CDR3 in DNA: TGTGCCAGCAGCTCCCCGACTAGCGGGGGGGATATCGATACGCAGTATTTT. V gene TRBV11-2 combines with J gene TRBJ2-3; TRBD2 matches 14 bases. Looked up from germline, CDR1 is SGHAT and CDR2 is FQNNGV. J was trimmed by 6 bases and V by 4 bases; bases with no gene match: 9. The CDR3 contains 17 residues.